This entry lists 27 T cell receptor beta chains sequenced from one sample in a study of T cells in localized non-small cell lung cancer. Repertoires were generated with immunoSEQ multiplex PCR, while TCRdb's copy carries only in-frame clones and drops some. The sample records about 2,800 clones, under 25% being singletons. The sample in question was lung tumor tissue, obtained before any cancer treatment. Source of these receptors: an older male donor with stage II squamous cell lung carcinoma.

This clone was counted between two and nine times. CDR3 loop: CASSLRPYSLRANEKLFF. The CDR3 DNA is TGTGCCAGCAGCTTAAGGCCCTATTCTCTGAGGGCGAATGAAAAACTGTTTTTT. The chain links TRBV11-3 to TRBJ1-4, with D unclear. The CDR3 consists of 18 residues. Germline assignment: CDR1 SGHNT and CDR2 YENEEA. V was cut by 2 bases and J by 5 bases, with 21 bases left in between.

V usage is TRBV25-1 and J usage is TRBJ1-4; D possibly corresponds to TRBD1 (5 bases). The length of the CDR3 is 16 residues. Trimming left V 2 bases short and J 8 bases short, with 18 bases between. Germline V gene sequence: CDR1 MGHDK, CDR2 SYGVNS. The CDR3 is CASSEGVQGVGEKLFF. The CDR3 nucleotides are TGTGCCAGCAGTGAAGGGGTGCAGGGCGTAGGGGAAAAACTGTTTTTT.

This clone is termed medium-sized. This chain connects TRBV28 to TRBJ2-7; the match to TRBD1 covers 12 bases. Per germline, CDR1 MDHEN and CDR2 SYDVKM. There are 15 residues in the CDR3. V lost 6 bases and J lost 7; bases outside the gene matches: 10. The CDR3 DNA sequence: TGTGCCAGCAGCTCCGGGGGACAGGGGGCGAGAGAGCAGTACTTC. Translating it yields CASSSGGQGAREQYF.

This clone is classed as medium-sized. The rearrangement joins TRBV11-3 to TRBJ1-1, with D perhaps matching TRBD1 (6 bases). Trimming removed 5 bases at V and 1 base at J, with 20 bases between. This CDR3 region has 17 residues. Germline CDR1 and CDR2: SGHNT and YENEEA. The DNA for the CDR3 is TGTGCCAGCAGCCCTCCCTTTATGAGAGGGGGGAACACTGAAGCTTTCTTT. Encoded protein: CASSPPFMRGGNTEAFF. Complete variable domain (other parts from reference TRBV11-3 and TRBJ1-1): EAGVVQSPRYKIIEKKQPVAFWCNPISGHNTLYWYLQNLGQGPELLIRYENEEAVDDSQLPKDRFSAERLKGVDSTLKIQPAELGDSAVYLCASSPPFMRGGNTEAFFGQGTRLTVV.

The chain has TRBV6-8 and TRBJ2-5; 7 bases are shared with TRBD1. The CDR3 is made up of 14 amino acids. The V segment lost 4 bases and the J segment 4 bases; nucleotides outside the gene matches: 6. In germline, CDR1 is MNHGY, CDR2 SAAAGT. The CDR3 spells CASSLKTGRETQYF. In nucleotides, the CDR3 is TGTGCCAGCAGTTTAAAGACAGGGAGAGAGACCCAGTACTTC.

The chain links TRBV14 to TRBJ2-1; 8 bases are shared with TRBD2. The V and J ends lost 5 bases and 7 bases, in that order; junction bases with no gene match: 10. Germline-derived CDR1 and CDR2 are SGHDN and FVKESK. The CDR3 runs 15 residues. The CDR3 protein is CASSDRLAGRNEQFF. In nucleotides, the CDR3 is TGTGCCAGCAGCGATCGATTAGCGGGAAGAAATGAGCAGTTCTTC.

This clone was recorded once. V is TRBV29-1 and J is TRBJ2-2, with 10 positions matching TRBD2. The CDR3 extends over 14 amino acids. Germline lookup yields CDR1 SQVTM and CDR2 ANQGSEA. After removal of 7 bases from V and 4 bases from J, the junction contained 6 bases not matched to a gene. The CDR3 loop is CSASGGGGTGELFF. The CDR3 nucleotides read TGCAGCGCTAGCGGGGGAGGGGGCACCGGGGAGCTGTTTTTT.

This clone rates as medium-sized. The rearrangement uses TRBV28 and TRBJ2-7; TRBD2 agrees at 10 bases. V shed 1 base, J shed 4 bases, and the junction held 4 bases outside the gene matches. Germline V gene sequence: CDR1 MDHEN, CDR2 SYDVKM. The CDR3 extends over 15 amino acids. Here the CDR3 reads CASSLLGTSEYEQYF. As DNA, the CDR3 is TGTGCCAGCAGTTTATTGGGGACTAGCGAATACGAGCAGTACTTC.

The chain recombines TRBV6-8 with TRBJ1-1, with no clear D. The CDR3 length is 13 residues. Germline assignment: CDR1 MNHGY and CDR2 SAAAGT. Trimming stripped 10 bases from V and 1 base from J, with 13 bases between. The chain's CDR3 is CAISLGGNTEAFF. For the CDR3, the DNA is TGTGCCATCAGCCTGGGAGGGAACACTGAAGCTTTCTTT.

There are a few counts of this clone. The V and J genes are TRBV18 and TRBJ2-3; no reliable D call. Germline V CDR1 and CDR2: KGHSH, LQKENI. The CDR3 runs 12 residues. The V end was cut by 3 bases, the J end by 6 bases, with 7 bases between. In nucleotides, the CDR3 is TGTGCCAGCTCACCTAATATGGATACGCAGTATTTT. Protein: CASSPNMDTQYF. The full variable domain, in which reference TRBV18 and TRBJ2-3 provide the parts outside the CDR3, is NAGVMQNPRHLVRRRGQEARLRCSPMKGHSHVYWYRQLPEEGLKFMVYLQKENIIDESGMPKERFSAEFPKEGPSILRIQQVVRGDSAAYFCASSPNMDTQYFGPGTRLTVL.

This clone is classed as medium-sized. The rearrangement joins TRBV11-3 to TRBJ2-5, with D possibly being TRBD1 (6 bases). Germline loops: CDR1 SGHNT, CDR2 YENEEA. This CDR3 contains 15 residues. V lost 5 bases to trimming and J lost 5 bases, with 18 bases between them. The DNA for the CDR3 is TGTGCCAGCAGCCTCCCACAGGCGGACAGTGAGACCCAGTACTTC. Translating gives CASSLPQADSETQYF.

The chain carries TRBV18 and TRBJ2-5, with TRBD1 identical over 11 bases. J lost 5 bases, V lost 8 bases, and 4 bases had no gene match. CDR1 and CDR2 from the germline V gene are KGHSH and LQKENI. The CDR3 sequence is 13 residues long. The CDR3 spells CASRTGGLETQYF. For the CDR3, the DNA is TGTGCCAGCCGGACAGGGGGCTTGGAGACCCAGTACTTC.

The chain uses TRBV18 and TRBJ2-1; D is uncertain. The V end was cut by 1 base, the J end by 4 bases, with 8 bases between. Germline-derived CDR1 and CDR2 are KGHSH and LQKENI. The CDR3 runs 14 residues. The CDR3 bases are TGTGCCAGCTCACCACGGCAAGGGTACAATGAGCAGTTCTTC. Its protein is CASSPRQGYNEQFF.

This chain joins TRBV11-3 and TRBJ2-7; D call uncertain. The CDR3 covers 14 residues. CDR1 and CDR2 (germline): SGHNT, YENEEA. V shed 8 bases and J shed 2 bases, with 16 bases lying between them. Here the CDR3 reads CASLSPEPPYEQYF. CDR3 in DNA: TGTGCCAGCCTCAGCCCGGAGCCCCCCTACGAGCAGTACTTC. The entire variable domain, with the rest obtained from reference TRBV11-3 and TRBJ2-7, is as follows: EAGVVQSPRYKIIEKKQPVAFWCNPISGHNTLYWYLQNLGQGPELLIRYENEEAVDDSQLPKDRFSAERLKGVDSTLKIQPAELGDSAVYLCASLSPEPPYEQYFGPGTRLTVT.

This clone was detected only a few times. The CDR3 loop reads CASSSPGQGDRGYTF. The CDR3 nucleotides are TGTGCCAGCAGCTCCCCGGGACAGGGTGATAGGGGCTACACCTTC. J is TRBJ1-2 and V is TRBV28; TRBD1 matches at 9 bases. Trimming removed 6 bases from V and 8 bases from J; junction bases left unmatched: 13. CDR1 and CDR2 (germline): MDHEN, SYDVKM. The CDR3 runs 15 residues.

This clone turned up a few times. The chain links TRBV6-7 to TRBJ2-7, with a possible D match to TRBD2 (5 bases). TRBV6-7 is labeled an ORF, and its function is uncertain. This CDR3 has 11 residues. V dropped 9 bases and J dropped 3 bases, with 9 bases sitting between them. In DNA, the CDR3 is TGTGCCAGTGCCGCGGGCTACGAGCAGTACTTC. It specifies CASAAGYEQYF.

This clone was counted only a few times. This chain connects TRBV9 to TRBJ2-2; D not certain. The germline V and J ends were trimmed by 4 bases and 1 base, with 14 bases remaining between them. The CDR3 has 16 amino acids. The germline gives CDR1 SGDLS, CDR2 YYNGEE. The CDR3 protein is CASSSRLVGNTGELFF. The CDR3 nucleotides read TGTGCCAGCAGCTCCCGCCTAGTGGGGAACACCGGGGAGCTGTTTTTT.

By frequency in the sample, this clone is medium-sized. CDR3 sequence: CASSQDNARETQYF. The CDR3 coding sequence is TGCGCCAGCAGCCAAGACAACGCAAGAGAGACCCAGTACTTC. The rearrangement links TRBV4-1 to TRBJ2-5; D call uncertain. V lost 0 bases, J lost 4 bases, and 9 bases lay in between. This CDR3 is 14 amino acids long. Per germline, CDR1 MGHRA and CDR2 YSYEKL.

Within the sample, this clone is large. The chain couples TRBV9 to TRBJ2-5, with D uncertain. V shed 4 bases and J shed 5 bases, with 12 bases lying between them. Germline V gene sequence: CDR1 SGDLS, CDR2 YYNGEE. The CDR3 contains 13 residues. For the CDR3, the DNA is TGTGCCAGCAGCCCCGGAACGGCGGAGACCCAGTACTTC. Translating it yields CASSPGTAETQYF.

This clone was counted a few times. The chain has TRBV19 and TRBJ2-6; the match to TRBD1 covers 8 bases. CDR1 is LNHDA, CDR2 SQIVND, per germline (reference sequence). The V gene end was trimmed by 5 bases and the J gene end by 3 bases; junction bases not matched to a gene: 6. The CDR3 covers 16 residues. CDR3 residues: CASSSQGAGGANVLTF. The CDR3, as DNA: TGTGCCAGTAGTTCGCAGGGGGCTGGTGGGGCCAACGTCCTGACTTTC.

The gene calls are TRBV11-3 and TRBJ2-3, with 12 bases identical to TRBD2. CDR3 length: 16 amino acids. V lost 3 bases to trimming and J lost 6 bases; unmatched junction nucleotides: 7. CDR1 is SGHNT, CDR2 YENEEA, per germline. CDR3 residues: CASSLARTSGIDTQYF. CDR3 coding DNA: TGTGCCAGCAGCTTGGCCCGGACTAGCGGGATCGATACGCAGTATTTT. The entire variable domain, with the rest obtained from reference TRBV11-3 and TRBJ2-3, is as follows: EAGVVQSPRYKIIEKKQPVAFWCNPISGHNTLYWYLQNLGQGPELLIRYENEEAVDDSQLPKDRFSAERLKGVDSTLKIQPAELGDSAVYLCASSLARTSGIDTQYFGPGTRLTVL.

This clone has a handful of counts. The rearrangement uses TRBV11-3 and TRBJ1-1, with 9 positions matching TRBD1. The CDR3 runs to 16 residues. The germline CDR1 and CDR2 sequences are SGHNT and YENEEA. With V trimmed by 6 bases and J by 5 bases, 13 bases remained unmatched. DNA of the CDR3: TGTGCCAGCAGTTTGAGGGACAGGGACCTCGGGACTGAAGCTTTCTTT. Translated: CASSLRDRDLGTEAFF.

A few counts support this clone. The junction shows a germline mismatch at one end, possibly a read error. The chain joins TRBV6-8 to TRBJ2-7; D ambiguous. The CDR3 is made up of 18 amino acids. Germline CDR1 reads MNHGY; CDR2 reads SAAAGT. The CDR3 loop reads CASSDSTSWWRSSYEQYF. CDR3 DNA sequence: TGTGCCAGCAGTGACTCGACATCTTGGTGGCGGTCGAGCTACGAGCAGTACTTC.

This clone was seen a few times. The rearrangement links TRBV6-8 to TRBJ1-1; TRBD1 matches 8 bases. Unmatched junction bases numbered 4, after V lost 5 bases and J lost 2 bases. Germline V gene data show CDR1 as MNHGY and CDR2 as SAAAGT. The CDR3 runs to 14 residues. Written as DNA, the CDR3 is TGTGCCAGCAGTACGACAGGGGATAACACTGAAGCTTTCTTT. The encoded protein is CASSTTGDNTEAFF.

The chain is built from TRBV5-1 and TRBJ2-2, with D unclear. The V end lost 4 bases, the J end lost 5 bases, and 15 bases lay between the germline ends. The germline gives CDR1 SGHRS, CDR2 YFSETQ. The CDR3 runs to 15 residues. The CDR3: CASSPLDAETGELFF. In nucleotides, the CDR3 is TGCGCCAGCAGCCCCCTTGATGCGGAAACCGGGGAGCTGTTTTTT. The full variable domain, completed using reference TRBV5-1 and TRBJ2-2, is KAGVTQTPRYLIKTRGQQVTLSCSPISGHRSVSWYQQTPGQGLQFLFEYFSETQRNKGNFPGRFSGRQFSNSRSEMNVSTLELGDSALYLCASSPLDAETGELFFGEGSRLTVL.

In this sample, this clone turned up a few times. The rearrangement uses TRBV9 and TRBJ1-1; 8 bases match TRBD1. CDR3 size: 14 residues. Germline V gene sequence: CDR1 SGDLS, CDR2 YYNGEE. With 4 bases clipped from V and 2 bases from J, the junction kept 4 bases outside the gene matches. CDR3 in amino acids: CASSKGQGNTEAFF. CDR3 sequence (DNA): TGTGCCAGCAGCAAAGGACAGGGAAACACTGAAGCTTTCTTT. Combining the CDR3 with reference TRBV9 and TRBJ1-1 gives the whole variable domain DSGVTQTPKHLITATGQRVTLRCSPRSGDLSVYWYQQSLDQGLQFLIQYYNGEERAKGNILERFSAQQFPDLHSELNLSSLELGDSALYFCASSKGQGNTEAFFGQGTRLTVV.

This clone was seen only a few times. V and J are TRBV11-3 and TRBJ2-5, with D possibly called TRBD1 or TRBD2 (5 bases each). V lost 2 bases and J 7 bases, leaving 23 bases between the germline ends. The CDR3 totals 17 residues. Germline V gene lookup returns CDR1 SGHNT and CDR2 YENEEA. This chain's CDR3 is CASSLFMGDAGRGTQYF. CDR3 DNA sequence: TGTGCCAGCAGCTTATTTATGGGGGATGCAGGGAGAGGGACCCAGTACTTC.